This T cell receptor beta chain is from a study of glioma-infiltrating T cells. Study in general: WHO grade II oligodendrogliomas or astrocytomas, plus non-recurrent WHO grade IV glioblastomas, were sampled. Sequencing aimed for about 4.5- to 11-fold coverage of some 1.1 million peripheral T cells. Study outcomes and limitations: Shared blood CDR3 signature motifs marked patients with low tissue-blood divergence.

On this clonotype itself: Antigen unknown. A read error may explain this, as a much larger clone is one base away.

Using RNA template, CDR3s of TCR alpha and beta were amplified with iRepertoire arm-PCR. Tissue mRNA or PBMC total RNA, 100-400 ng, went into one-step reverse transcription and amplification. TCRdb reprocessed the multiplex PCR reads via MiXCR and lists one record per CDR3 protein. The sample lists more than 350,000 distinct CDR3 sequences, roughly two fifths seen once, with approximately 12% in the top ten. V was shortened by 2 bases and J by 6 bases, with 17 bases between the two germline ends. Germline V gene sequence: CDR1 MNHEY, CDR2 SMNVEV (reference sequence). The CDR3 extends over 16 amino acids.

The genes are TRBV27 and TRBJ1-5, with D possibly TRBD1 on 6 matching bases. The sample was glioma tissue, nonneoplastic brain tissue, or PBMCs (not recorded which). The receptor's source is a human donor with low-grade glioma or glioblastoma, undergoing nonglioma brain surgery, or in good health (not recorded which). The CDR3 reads CASSLRGARRVQPQHF. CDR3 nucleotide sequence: TGTGCCAGCAGTTTACGGGGGGCGCGGAGGGTTCAGCCCCAGCATTTT.